These T cell receptor beta chains were read from a single sample in a study of cytomegalovirus exposure and HLA in healthy donors. Libraries were prepared by immunoSEQ multiplex PCR; TCRdb keeps only in-frame clonotypes and omits some of them. The sample has roughly 150,000 clones, 70% to 80% seen once. The specimen sequenced was PBMCs. These TCRs come from a man between 35 and 55 years old in good health and CMV-seropositive. Each CDR3 is given with its conserved first and last residue. The D gene is left open where the match is weak. Not all rows give a size; the values are once, few, many and, for expanded clones, a class.

V gene,J gene,clone size,D gene,CDR3 protein,CDR3 DNA
TRBV28,TRBJ2-5,NA,TRBD2,CASSLSGGETQYF,TGTGCCAGCAGTTTATCCGGGGGGGAGACCCAGTACTTC
TRBV11-2,TRBJ2-1,NA,NA,CASSLDPGAGVYNEQFF,TGTGCCAGCAGCTTAGATCCGGGGGCGGGAGTCTACAATGAGCAGTTCTTC
TRBV5-1,TRBJ2-2,NA,NA,CASSFTVGATGELFF,TGCGCCAGCAGTTTCACAGTAGGGGCCACCGGGGAGCTGTTTTTT
TRBV15,TRBJ1-1,NA,TRBD1,CATRAGTGDTEAFF,TGTGCCACCAGAGCCGGGACAGGGGATACTGAAGCTTTCTTT
TRBV28,TRBJ1-1,few,TRBD1,CASSEQGAPPNTEAFF,TGTGCCAGCAGTGAACAGGGGGCGCCTCCGAACACTGAAGCTTTCTTT
TRBV9,TRBJ2-5,NA,TRBD2,CASSVRTSGGETQYF,TGTGCCAGCAGCGTACGGACTAGCGGGGGAGAGACCCAGTACTTC
TRBV7-2,TRBJ1-2,NA,TRBD1,CASSPGTAYGYTF,TGTGCCAGCAGTCCCGGGACAGCCTATGGCTACACCTTC
TRBV2,TRBJ2-7,NA,TRBD2,CASRRLADRTYEQYF,TGTGCCAGCAGGAGACTAGCGGACCGAACCTACGAGCAGTACTTC
TRBV11-2,TRBJ1-2,once,TRBD1,CASSFLGTGNYGYTF,TGTGCCAGCAGCTTCCTCGGGACAGGAAACTATGGCTACACCTTC
TRBV6-5,TRBJ1-2,NA,NA,CASSTPGVGGGYTF,TGTGCCAGCAGCACCCCGGGGGTGGGGGGTGGCTACACCTTC
TRBV7-9,TRBJ2-7,once,NA,CASSLGQRVGYEQYF,TGTGCCAGCAGCCTCGGACAGAGGGTGGGCTACGAGCAGTACTTC
TRBV9,TRBJ2-3,NA,NA,CASSPRLRDAQYF,TGTGCCAGCAGCCCCCGGTTGAGAGATGCGCAGTATTTT
TRBV6-1,TRBJ2-7,NA,NA,CASSDPGLYEQYF,TGTGCCAGCAGTGACCCCGGACTCTACGAGCAGTACTTC
TRBV6-5,TRBJ2-1,NA,NA,CASSLQGRWYNEQFF,TGTGCCAGCAGCCTCCAGGGCAGGTGGTACAATGAGCAGTTCTTC
TRBV10-3,TRBJ2-5,few,TRBD2,CAIRPREGQETQYF,TGTGCCATCAGGCCCAGGGAGGGCCAAGAGACCCAGTACTTC
TRBV15,TRBJ1-1,NA,NA,CATSSPRGNTEAFF,TGTGCCACCAGCTCTCCCCGGGGGAACACTGAAGCTTTCTTT
TRBV15,TRBJ2-3,few,TRBD1,CATGISGTGEQTQYF,TGTGCCACCGGGATTTCCGGGACAGGGGAACAGACGCAGTATTTT
TRBV2,TRBJ2-1,NA,TRBD2,CASTRTSGGNEQFF,TGTGCCAGCACTAGGACTAGCGGGGGCAATGAGCAGTTCTTC
TRBV5-1,TRBJ1-4,NA,TRBD1,CASSLEGQVNEKLFF,TGCGCCAGCAGCTTGGAGGGACAGGTTAATGAAAAACTGTTTTTT
TRBV4-1,TRBJ1-2,NA,NA,CASSQEVGGGYTF,TGCGCCAGCAGCCAAGAGGTCGGGGGTGGCTACACCTTC
TRBV27,TRBJ2-7,few,TRBD2,CASSLTLAGGPYEQYF,TGTGCCAGCAGTTTAACCCTAGCGGGAGGGCCGTACGAGCAGTACTTC
TRBV29-1,TRBJ1-5,NA,NA,CSVVGGKGQPQHF,TGCAGCGTTGTCGGGGGGAAGGGCCAGCCCCAGCATTTT
TRBV2,TRBJ1-1,few,TRBD1,CASSYDPGQMNTEAFF,TGTGCCAGCAGCTACGACCCGGGACAGATGAACACTGAAGCTTTCTTT
TRBV2,TRBJ2-5,NA,NA,CASSEGTTLLGLETQYF,TGTGCCAGCAGTGAAGGGACTACCCTTTTAGGCCTAGAGACCCAGTACTTC
TRBV7-9,TRBJ1-4,NA,TRBD1,CASSFGTGYEKLFF,TGTGCCAGCAGCTTCGGGACAGGGTACGAAAAACTGTTTTTT
TRBV5-1,TRBJ2-7,NA,NA,CASSLTVVISSYEQYF,TGCGCCAGCAGCTTGACGGTCGTGATAAGCTCCTACGAGCAGTACTTC
TRBV7-2,TRBJ1-5,NA,TRBD1,CASSQQGAGQPQHF,TGTGCCAGCAGCCAACAGGGGGCGGGTCAGCCCCAGCATTTT
TRBV6-1,TRBJ1-5,NA,NA,CASSRELLNQPQHF,TGTGCCAGCAGCAGGGAATTGCTCAATCAGCCCCAGCATTTT
TRBV7-9,TRBJ2-1,NA,TRBD1,CASSLGTGVNEQFF,TGTGCCAGCAGCTTGGGGACAGGGGTCAATGAGCAGTTCTTC
TRBV4-1,TRBJ2-7,NA,TRBD2,CASSQEGSGRGPWSYEQYF,TGCGCCAGCAGCCAAGAAGGTAGCGGGAGAGGCCCCTGGTCCTACGAGCAGTACTTC
TRBV7-3,TRBJ2-7,NA,TRBD1,CASRPTGGSYEQYF,TGTGCCAGCCGCCCGACAGGGGGTTCCTACGAGCAGTACTTC
TRBV6-5,TRBJ2-7,NA,TRBD2,CASSTLAGVNEQYF,TGTGCCAGCAGTACCCTAGCGGGAGTGAACGAGCAGTACTTC
TRBV7-6,TRBJ2-7,NA,TRBD2,CASSLGGRVEQYF,TGTGCCAGCAGCCTGGGCGGGAGGGTCGAGCAGTACTTC
TRBV11-2,TRBJ2-1,NA,NA,CASSLGGTNLYNEQFF,TGTGCCAGCAGCTTAGGCGGAACAAACCTTTACAATGAGCAGTTCTTC
TRBV4-3,TRBJ2-2,NA,NA,CASSQERRSVGELFF,TGCGCCAGCAGCCAAGAGAGGCGCTCGGTTGGGGAGCTGTTTTTT
TRBV5-1,TRBJ2-5,NA,TRBD1,CASSLVTGDLETQYF,TGCGCCAGCAGCTTGGTGACAGGGGATCTGGAGACCCAGTACTTC
TRBV28,TRBJ2-7,NA,TRBD1,CASRSGTGTYEQYF,TGTGCCAGCAGGTCCGGGACAGGTACCTACGAGCAGTACTTC
TRBV4-1,TRBJ2-1,NA,TRBD2,CASSQWIAGAGDEQFF,TGCGCCAGCAGCCAATGGATAGCGGGGGCGGGGGATGAGCAGTTCTTC
TRBV10-2,TRBJ2-1,few,NA,CASSPVGPGRERNEQFF,TGCGCCAGCAGTCCTGTGGGGCCGGGTAGAGAAAGGAATGAGCAGTTCTTC
TRBV12-5,TRBJ2-7,NA,TRBD1,CASYRGRGEQYF,TGTGCTAGTTACAGGGGGCGTGGAGAGCAGTACTTC
TRBV5-1,TRBJ2-1,NA,TRBD2,CASSLLASGTYNEQFF,TGCGCCAGCAGCTTGCTTGCTAGCGGCACCTACAATGAGCAGTTCTTC
TRBV6-6,TRBJ2-7,NA,NA,CASSYPDTSEQYF,TGTGCCAGCAGTTACCCGGACACGAGCGAGCAGTACTTC